This T cell receptor beta chain was observed in a study of OX40 agonist ivuxolimab in advanced cancers. Study background: Patients took ivuxolimab, an agonistic anti-OX40 (CD134) antibody. A partial response was reached by three patients: one with hepatocellular carcinoma and two with cutaneous melanoma. Study-wide results and caveats: Expanded peripheral T cell antigen specificity was not determined. There were, on average, more expanded clones in CD8+ T cells than in CD4+.

On this clone: The antigen remains undetermined.

Produced via immunoSEQ multiplex PCR; TCRdb's table is partial and in-frame only. The sample shows more than 10,000 clones, about 81% of them seen only once. Germline V CDR1 and CDR2: SGHVS, FQNEAQ. The CDR3 sequence is 16 residues long. V was clipped by 6 bases and J by 5 bases; unmatched bases: 13. The source of this sequence is an adult with an advanced solid tumor such as melanoma, head and neck, liver or kidney cancer. The starting material was CD4+ or CD8+ T cells sorted from blood, obtained in a trial of the OX40 agonist ivuxolimab. J is TRBJ2-5 and V is TRBV7-8; 9 nucleotides agree with TRBD1. The CDR3 bases are TGTGCCAGCAGGCAAGATGACAGGGGGAGGCGGGAGACCCAGTACTTC. Translated: CASRQDDRGRRETQYF.